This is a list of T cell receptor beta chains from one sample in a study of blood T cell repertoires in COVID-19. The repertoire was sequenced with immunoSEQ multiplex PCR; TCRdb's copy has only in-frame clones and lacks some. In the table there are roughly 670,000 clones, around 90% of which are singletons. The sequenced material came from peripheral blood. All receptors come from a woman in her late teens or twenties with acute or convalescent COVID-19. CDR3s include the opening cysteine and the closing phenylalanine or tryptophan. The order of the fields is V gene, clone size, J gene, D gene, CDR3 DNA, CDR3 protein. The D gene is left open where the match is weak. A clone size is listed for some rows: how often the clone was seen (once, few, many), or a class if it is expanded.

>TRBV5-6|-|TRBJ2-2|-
TGTGCCAGCAGCTTGTCCCTCACAGGGCCTCGGGGGGAGCTGTTTTTT
CASSLSLTGPRGELFF
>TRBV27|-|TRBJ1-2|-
TGTGCCAGCAAGGCTGGGGGCGCAGACTATGGCTACACCTTC
CASKAGGADYGYTF
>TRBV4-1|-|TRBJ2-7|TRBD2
TGCGCCAGCAGCCTCTCGGAGGGACTAACGATCTACGAGCAGTACTTC
CASSLSEGLTIYEQYF
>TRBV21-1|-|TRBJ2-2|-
TGTGCCAGCAGCAAAGGCCCCAACCAGGACAGGGGGCGCCCCGGGGAGCTGTTTTTT
CASSKGPNQDRGRPGELFF
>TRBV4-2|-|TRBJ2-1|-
TGTGCCAGCAGCCACCCGATGGAGCCGGGGGTAATAAAAAATGAGCAGTTCTTC
CASSHPMEPGVIKNEQFF
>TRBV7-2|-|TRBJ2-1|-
TGTGCCAGCAGCTTAGGGGGGGTCAATGAGCAGTTCTTC
CASSLGGVNEQFF
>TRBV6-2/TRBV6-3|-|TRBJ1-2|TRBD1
TGTGCCAGCAGTTATTTAACAGGGGAATACTATGGCTACACCTTC
CASSYLTGEYYGYTF
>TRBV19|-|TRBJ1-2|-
TGTGCCAGTAGTATTATACACGGCGGTCACACCTTC
CASSIIHGGHTF
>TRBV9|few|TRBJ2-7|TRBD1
TGTGCCAGCAGCGCGGACAGGGACTCCTACGAGCAGTACTTC
CASSADRDSYEQYF
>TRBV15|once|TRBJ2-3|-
TGTGCCACCGGGGCGGGGATGGGTTTTGGCACAGATACGCAGTATTTT
CATGAGMGFGTDTQYF
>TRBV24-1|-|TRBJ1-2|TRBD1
TGTGCCACCAGTGAGACAGGGCTAGACTATGGCTACACCTTC
CATSETGLDYGYTF
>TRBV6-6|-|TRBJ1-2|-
TGTGCCAGTTTCCTGCGCGAGACAGAAAACTATGGCTACACCTTC
CASFLRETENYGYTF
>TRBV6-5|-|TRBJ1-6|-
TGTGCCAGCAGTTACTCGGGGAGGGGAAACTCACCCCTCCACTTT
CASSYSGRGNSPLHF
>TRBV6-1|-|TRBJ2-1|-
TGTGCCAGCAGTGGAGCAGGGGCCACAAATGAGCAGTTCTTC
CASSGAGATNEQFF
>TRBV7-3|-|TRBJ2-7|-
TGTGCCAGCAGCTTACAGGGGGGCTACGAGCAGTACTTC
CASSLQGGYEQYF
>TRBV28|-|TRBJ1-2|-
TGTGCCAGCAGTGTCGGACAGCACTATGGCTACACCTTC
CASSVGQHYGYTF
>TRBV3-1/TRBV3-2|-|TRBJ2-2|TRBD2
TGTGCCAGCAGCCGGACTAGCGGGGGGGCCAACACCGGGGAGCTGTTTTTT
CASSRTSGGANTGELFF
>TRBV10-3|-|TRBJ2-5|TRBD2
TGTGCCCCCTGGACTAGCGGAGAGACCCAGTACTTC
CAPWTSGETQYF
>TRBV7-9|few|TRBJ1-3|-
TGTGCCAGCAGCTTAGCGCCCAGGCCGCGCTCTGGAAACACCATATATTTT
CASSLAPRPRSGNTIYF
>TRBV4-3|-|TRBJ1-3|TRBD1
TGCGCCAGCAGCCTGATCGCGACAGGGGGCACGGGAAACACCATATATTTT
CASSLIATGGTGNTIYF
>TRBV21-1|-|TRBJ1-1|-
TGTGCCAGCAGCAAAGACCCTCCCGAAGGGGGGAACACTGAAGCTTTCTTT
CASSKDPPEGGNTEAFF
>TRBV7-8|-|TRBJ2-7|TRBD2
TGTGCCAGCAGCTTAATGAGTAGCGGGACCTCCTACGAGCAGTACTTC
CASSLMSSGTSYEQYF
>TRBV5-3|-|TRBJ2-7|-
TGTGCCAGAAGCTTTGCGGGGTTAACCTACGAGCAGTACTTC
CARSFAGLTYEQYF
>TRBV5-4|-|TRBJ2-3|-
TGTGCCAGCAGCTTTGGGCTAGCAGTAAGCACAGATACGCAGTATTTT
CASSFGLAVSTDTQYF
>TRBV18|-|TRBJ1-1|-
TGTGCCAGCTCACCACCGACAGGAGGTGACGAGAACACTGAAGCTTTCTTT
CASSPPTGGDENTEAFF
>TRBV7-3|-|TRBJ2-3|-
TGTGCCAGCAGCTTAGAGGAAGATACGCAGTATTTT
CASSLEEDTQYF
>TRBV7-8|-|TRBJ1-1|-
TGTGCCAGCAGCCCATGGCAGGGGTCGATGAACACTGAAGCTTTCTTT
CASSPWQGSMNTEAFF
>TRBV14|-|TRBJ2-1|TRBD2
TGTGCCAGCAGCCAAAGGACTAGCTCCTACAATGAGCAGTTCTTC
CASSQRTSSYNEQFF
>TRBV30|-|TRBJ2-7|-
TGTGCCTGGAGCAAGCTTCGAGCGGGTTCGTCCTACGAGCAGTACTTC
CAWSKLRAGSSYEQYF
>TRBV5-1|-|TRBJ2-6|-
TGCGCCAGCAGCGGGGGGGCCTCTGGGGCCAACGTCCTGACTTTC
CASSGGASGANVLTF
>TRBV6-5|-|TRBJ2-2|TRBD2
TGTGCCAGCAGTTCCCGACTAGCGGGGGATACCGGGGAGCTGTTTTTT
CASSSRLAGDTGELFF
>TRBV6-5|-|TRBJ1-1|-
TGTGCCAGCAGTCCTGGAGGGACCATGAACACTGAAGCTTTCTTT
CASSPGGTMNTEAFF
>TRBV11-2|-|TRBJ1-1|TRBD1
TGTGCCAGCAGCTTATATGGACAGGCTGAAGCTTTCTTT
CASSLYGQAEAFF
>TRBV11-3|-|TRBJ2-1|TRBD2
TGTGCCAGCAGCTCCGGACTAGCGGGGGGCAAAATCTACAATGAGCAGTTCTTC
CASSSGLAGGKIYNEQFF
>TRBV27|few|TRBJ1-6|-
TGTGCCAGCAGTTCCCCTGCGACCAGGGGTATGGGCGCGTCCCTCCACTTT
CASSSPATRGMGASLHF
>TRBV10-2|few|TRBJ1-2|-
TGCCCTCGAGGACAGTTCTATGGCTACACCTTC
CPRGQFYGYTF
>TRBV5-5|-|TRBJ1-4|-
TGTGCCAGCAGCGTATCCACGGTTACTAATGAAAAACTGTTTTTT
CASSVSTVTNEKLFF
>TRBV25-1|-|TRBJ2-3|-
TGTGCCAGCAGTGGATGGGCGTCCACAGATACGCAGTATTTT
CASSGWASTDTQYF
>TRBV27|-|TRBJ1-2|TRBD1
TGTGCCAGCAGTCTTGACAGGGGGCAGGGCTACACCTTC
CASSLDRGQGYTF
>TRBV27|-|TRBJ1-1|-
TGTGCCAGCAGTTTAAGGCCGGGGAACACTGAAGCTTTCTTT
CASSLRPGNTEAFF
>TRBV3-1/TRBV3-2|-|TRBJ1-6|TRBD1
TGTGCCAGCAGCCGTTCGGGACAGACCTATAATTCACCCCTCCACTTT
CASSRSGQTYNSPLHF
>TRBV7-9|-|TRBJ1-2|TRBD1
TGTGCCAGCAGCTTCGACAGGGGCCTCCCTTATGGCTACACCTTC
CASSFDRGLPYGYTF
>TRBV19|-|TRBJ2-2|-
TGTGCCAGTAAATCCACAGTTTACTTGAACACCGGGGAGCTGTTTTTT
CASKSTVYLNTGELFF
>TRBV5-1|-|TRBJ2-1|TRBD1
TGCGCCAGCAGCGTGACAGGGGGAGGAAATGAGCAGTTCTTC
CASSVTGGGNEQFF